This T cell receptor (beta chain) was sequenced in a study of blood T cell repertoires in COVID-19. Study-level information: COVID-19 samples, acute and convalescent, were from the United States, Italy and Spain. T cells, B-cell-depleted T cells, or PBMCs provided the cDNA or gDNA that served as material.

Per the original data handling: Reference gene primer amplification gave nucleated cell count estimates. Assay: immunoSEQ multiplex PCR; the TCRdb copy retains only in-frame clones and omits some. V, J and clone size are those of that table, while D and trimming were read from the DNA. Seen here are hundreds of thousands of clones, roughly 86% observed once, and the top ten hold 2.1%. The clonotype originates from a woman aged 30 to 39 who had recovered from COVID-19. The sample consisted of peripheral blood.

CDR3 DNA: TGTGCCATCAGTGAAGGGGAGGGATCGGGTTTCAAAAAACTGTTTTTT. Translating gives CAISEGEGSGFKKLFF. The gene calls are TRBV10-3 and TRBJ1-4; D might be TRBD1 (5 bases). V was clipped by 3 bases and J by 9 bases, with 20 bases between them. The CDR3 has 16 residues. Germline lookup yields CDR1 ENHRY and CDR2 SYGVKD.